The T cell receptor (beta chain) described here comes from a study of tumor and adjacent non-tumor tissue in lung cancer. The study, taken as a whole, reports: Normal lung showed higher cumulative top 100 clone frequency than tumor.

This clonotype appeared a single time. Its cognate antigen is unknown. At one boundary the junction diverges from the germline segment, which might be a read error. TCRbeta libraries were built with three rounds of nested PCR, modified from ARM-PCR. One entry per CDR3 protein results from TCRdb running MiXCR on the multiplex PCR reads. In the table there are 100,000 or so distinct CDR3 sequences, 60% to 80% of which are singletons. Germline assignment: CDR1 DFQATT and CDR2 SNEGSKA (reference sequence). There are 14 residues in the CDR3. This sample's RNA came from whole unsorted tissue. This non-tumor lung sample came from over 3 cm beyond the tumor edge.

This receptor was taken from a man under 40 with non-small cell lung cancer. Sequencing was performed on distant non-tumor lung tissue. The V call is TRBV20-1, the J call TRBJ2-1; 8 bases match TRBD2. CDR3 sequence (DNA): TGCAGTGCCCTAACTAGCGGAGTCTACAATGAGCAGTTCTTT. Residues: CSALTSGVYNEQFF.